Listed below are T cell receptor beta chains from one sample, sequenced in a study of technical replicates of blood from a few donors. Profiled with immunoSEQ multiplex PCR; TCRdb holds only in-frame clones, not every one. The profile shows about 73,000 clones, around 93% of them singletons. The sample comprised T cells isolated from PBMCs. The receptors stem from a human donor in good health. Both conserved end residues are part of each CDR3. A D gene is named only where the DNA matches it firmly. Part of the rows lack a size; the others show once, few, many or a class for expanded clones.

>TRBJ1-5|.|TRBV2|few
CASSRESQPQHF
TGTGCCAGCAGCCGGGAGTCTCAGCCCCAGCATTTT
>TRBJ1-4|TRBD1|TRBV19|.
CASSIVGTAYTPILF
TGTGCCAGTAGTATAGTCGGGACAGCTTACACTCCCATCCTTTTT
>TRBJ2-1|TRBD2|TRBV5-1|.
CASREKASGRGFF
TGCGCCAGCAGAGAGAAAGCTAGCGGGAGAGGGTTCTTC
>TRBJ2-1|.|TRBV7-9|.
CASSFGGEQFF
TGTGCCAGCAGCTTCGGGGGTGAGCAGTTCTTC
>TRBJ2-7|.|TRBV5-1|.
CASSLGQGKQYF
TGCGCCAGCAGCCTTGGGCAGGGGAAGCAGTACTTC
>TRBJ1-5|.|TRBV6-5|.
CASSPKTGTDQPQHF
TGTGCCAGCAGTCCTAAGACAGGCACAGATCAGCCCCAGCATTTT
>TRBJ2-7|TRBD1|TRBV10-3|.
CAIPFKYPGQGAGEQYF
TGTGCCATTCCATTCAAGTATCCGGGACAGGGGGCAGGGGAGCAGTACTTC
>TRBJ1-1|.|TRBV15|.
CATSRDGVAGNNNTEAFF
TGTGCCACCAGCAGAGATGGGGTAGCAGGGAATAATAACACTGAAGCTTTCTTT
>TRBJ1-1|TRBD1|TRBV6-4|.
CASSRTGGNAFF
TGTGCCAGCAGCAGGACAGGGGGGAACGCTTTCTTT
>TRBJ1-5|.|TRBV2|.
CASSDLGGNQPQHF
TGTGCCAGCAGTGATTTGGGAGGCAATCAGCCCCAGCATTTT
>TRBJ2-2|TRBD1|TRBV7-9|.
CASSEGQVNTGELFF
TGTGCCAGCAGCGAAGGACAGGTTAACACCGGGGAGCTGTTTTTT
>TRBJ2-1|TRBD2|TRBV5-1|.
CASPPGTSGGRFYNEQFF
TGCGCCAGCCCGCCCGGGACTAGCGGGGGGCGGTTCTACAATGAGCAGTTCTTC
>TRBJ1-2|.|TRBV4-1|.
CASSHRGLRTDFLYGYTF
TGCGCCAGCAGCCATAGGGGTCTCCGGACAGATTTTCTCTATGGCTACACCTTC
>TRBJ2-7|TRBD2|TRBV4-1|.
CASSQGGTSGIYEQYF
TGCGCCAGCAGCCAAGGCGGGACTAGCGGGATCTACGAGCAGTACTTC
>TRBJ1-4|.|TRBV14|.
CASSQDWQGRVFF
TGTGCCAGCAGCCAAGATTGGCAGGGTCGGGTGTTTTTT
>TRBJ2-3|.|TRBV27|.
CASSESSALGHDTQYF
TGTGCCAGCAGTGAGTCTAGCGCCCTCGGACATGATACGCAGTATTTT
>TRBJ1-2|.|TRBV7-9|.
CASRVKTGARDGYTF
TGTGCCAGCAGGGTGAAGACAGGTGCCCGGGATGGCTACACCTTC
>TRBJ2-1|.|TRBV25-1|.
CASSEWANEQFF
TGTGCCAGCAGTGAATGGGCCAATGAGCAGTTCTTC
>TRBJ1-4|.|TRBV4-1|.
CASSQVGAGVLNEKLFF
TGCGCCAGCAGCCAAGTGGGGGCAGGGGTGCTTAATGAAAAACTGTTTTTT
>TRBJ1-1|.|TRBV6-5|.
CASSYSSPGTEAFF
TGTGCCAGCAGTTACTCGTCCCCGGGCACTGAAGCTTTCTTT
>TRBJ1-1|.|TRBV5-1|.
CASSLGEGDNTEAFF
TGCGCCAGCAGCTTGGGAGAGGGGGACAACACTGAAGCTTTCTTT
>TRBJ2-7|TRBD1|TRBV7-9|.
CASSTWTGENYEQYF
TGTGCCAGCAGCACTTGGACAGGCGAAAACTACGAGCAGTACTTC
>TRBJ1-2|TRBD1|TRBV5-1|.
CASSYSGTDGYTF
TGCGCCAGCAGCTACTCCGGGACAGATGGCTACACCTTC
>TRBJ2-2|.|TRBV4-1|.
CASSYPKLEGRPEHRNTGELFF
TGCGCCAGCAGCTACCCCAAATTGGAGGGCAGACCAGAACATCGGAACACCGGGGAGCTGTTTTTT
>TRBJ2-2|.|TRBV7-9|.
CASSLAFRLVAGELFF
TGTGCCAGCAGCTTAGCCTTTCGGTTAGTGGCCGGGGAGCTGTTTTTT
>TRBJ2-1|TRBD2|TRBV12-5|.
CASGGLAGVEQFF
TGTGCTAGTGGGGGACTAGCGGGGGTGGAGCAGTTCTTC
>TRBJ1-6|.|TRBV29-1|.
CSAGQSYNSPLHF
TGCAGCGCCGGACAGTCCTATAATTCACCCCTCCACTTT
>TRBJ2-3|.|TRBV2|.
CASIPTPSTDTQYF
TGTGCCAGCATCCCGACACCTAGCACAGATACGCAGTATTTT
>TRBJ1-1|.|TRBV5-6|once
CASRKWGGNTEAFF
TGTGCCAGCAGGAAATGGGGGGGGAACACTGAAGCTTTCTTT
>TRBJ2-7|.|TRBV5-1|.
CASSLSGTGEEQYF
TGCGCCAGCAGCTTATCCGGGACGGGGGAGGAGCAGTACTTC
>TRBJ2-3|.|TRBV29-1|.
CSARDIVTDTQYF
TGCAGCGCCCGGGACATCGTCACAGATACGCAGTATTTT
>TRBJ2-1|TRBD2|TRBV5-1|.
CASSFSLAGGEQFF
TGCGCCAGCAGCTTCTCTCTAGCGGGGGGTGAGCAGTTCTTC
>TRBJ2-2|TRBD2|TRBV5-1|.
CASSLIAGVNTGELFF
TGCGCCAGCAGCTTAATAGCGGGAGTTAACACCGGGGAGCTGTTTTTT
>TRBJ2-7|TRBD2|TRBV6-5|once
CASSLLAGAYYEQYF
TGTGCCAGCTCCCTCCTAGCGGGAGCCTACTACGAGCAGTACTTC
>TRBJ2-5|TRBD1|TRBV27|.
CASSYRGTGKETQYF
TGTGCCAGCAGTTACCGGGGGACAGGGAAAGAGACCCAGTACTTC
>TRBJ1-1|.|TRBV30|.
CALARGGNTEAFF
TGTGCCCTAGCAAGGGGGGGGAACACTGAAGCTTTCTTT
>TRBJ1-2|.|TRBV6-5|.
CASSYTPNYGYTF
TGTGCCAGCAGTTACACACCTAACTATGGCTACACCTTC
>TRBJ1-2|TRBD1|TRBV2|few
CASSGQGSAGYTF
TGTGCCAGCAGCGGACAGGGTTCAGCCGGCTACACCTTC
>TRBJ1-5|.|TRBV5-5|.
CASSLAGYSNQPQHF
TGTGCCAGCAGCTTGGCCGGTTATAGCAATCAGCCCCAGCATTTT
>TRBJ1-5|.|TRBV11-3|.
CASSSKRGLNSNQPQHF
TGTGCCAGCAGCTCCAAGAGGGGACTGAATAGCAATCAGCCCCAGCATTTT
>TRBJ1-1|TRBD1|TRBV10-1|.
CASSEAGGNTEAFF
TGCGCCAGCAGTGAGGCAGGGGGGAACACTGAAGCTTTCTTT
>TRBJ1-1|.|TRBV18|.
CASSPADKIMNTEAFF
TGTGCCAGCTCACCGGCTGACAAGATCATGAACACTGAAGCTTTCTTT
>TRBJ2-5|.|TRBV11-3|.
CASSRPRGKETQYF
TGTGCCAGCAGCCGGCCACGGGGGAAAGAGACCCAGTACTTC
>TRBJ1-5|.|TRBV12-5|.
CASGLPGMVQPQHF
TGTGCTAGTGGTCTCCCGGGTATGGTTCAGCCCCAGCATTTT
>TRBJ1-2|.|TRBV11-2|.
CASSPVRGRSYGYTF
TGTGCCAGCAGCCCCGTTCGGGGTAGGAGCTATGGCTACACCTTC
>TRBJ2-7|.|TRBV6-1|.
CASSPGGQYF
TGTGCCAGCAGTCCGGGTGGGCAGTACTTC
>TRBJ2-5|TRBD1|TRBV27|.
CASKQGAQETQYF
TGTGCCAGCAAACAGGGGGCCCAAGAGACCCAGTACTTC
>TRBJ2-1|TRBD2|TRBV30|.
CAGSTGGNEQFF
TGTGCCGGGTCGACGGGGGGCAATGAGCAGTTCTTC
>TRBJ2-5|.|TRBV5-4|.
CASSWSSLRETQYF
TGTGCCAGCAGCTGGTCTTCACTGAGAGAGACCCAGTACTTC
>TRBJ2-7|TRBD2|TRBV11-3|.
CASSLRGGTSGFSSYEQYF
TGTGCCAGCAGCTTAAGGGGCGGGACTAGCGGGTTTAGCTCCTACGAGCAGTACTTC
>TRBJ1-1|TRBD1|TRBV7-2|.
CASSLRQGALTEAFF
TGTGCCAGCAGCCTACGACAGGGGGCGCTTACTGAAGCTTTCTTT
>TRBJ1-1|.|TRBV19|.
CASSIVGGDTEAFF
TGTGCCAGTAGTATAGTTGGGGGGGACACTGAAGCTTTCTTT
>TRBJ2-2|.|TRBV11-2|.
CASSSPGNTGELFF
TGTGCCAGCAGCTCTCCGGGGAACACCGGGGAGCTGTTTTTT
>TRBJ2-3|.|TRBV7-9|.
CASSFAQADTQYF
TGTGCCAGCAGCTTTGCCCAAGCGGATACGCAGTATTTT
>TRBJ1-1|.|TRBV27|.
CASGAGQAFF
TGTGCCAGCGGGGCGGGACAAGCTTTCTTT
>TRBJ1-2|TRBD1|TRBV28|once
CASSFLGQGTF
TGTGCCAGCAGTTTCCTAGGACAGGGAACCTTC